Sequencing of this TCR beta chain was carried out in a study of shared clonotypes between healthy human individuals. This clone came up once. The assay was immunoSEQ multiplex PCR, and TCRdb's table has in-frame clones only and misses some. The table has approximately 530,000 clones, roughly 95% seen once. The germline V and J ends were trimmed by 8 bases and 2 bases, with 15 bases remaining between them. This CDR3 spans 14 amino acids. In germline, CDR1 is LNHDA, CDR2 SQIVND (reference sequence). This chain uses TRBV19 with TRBJ2-5; no reliable D call. This receptor was obtained from a young woman in good health. Material for sequencing was naive CD4+ T cells sorted from blood. Subset given: CD45RA+ positively selected. CDR3 region: CASAPLHPQETQYF. In nucleotides, the CDR3 is TGTGCCAGTGCCCCCTTACACCCTCAAGAGACCCAGTACTTC.